The rows below give T cell receptor beta chains drawn from one sample of a study of PD-L1 blockade in urothelial cancer. Profiling relied on immunoSEQ multiplex PCR, and the TCRdb table lists in-frame clones only, not all of them. Of about 38,000 clones detected, 90% appear once; the ten largest clones hold approximately 8%. The source material was PBMCs, sampled around atezolizumab (anti-PD-L1) treatment. The receptors here all came from a man in his 70s with urothelial cancer. CDR3s include the opening cysteine and the closing phenylalanine or tryptophan. A D gene is named only where the DNA matches it firmly. Clone size is shown for a subset of rows, as once, few, many or a class of expanded clone.

clone_size: .; j_call: TRBJ2-5; v_call: TRBV10-3; d_call: TRBD2; cdr3_aa: CAISPGGGQTQYF; cdr3_nt: TGTGCCATCAGCCCCGGGGGGGGCCAGACCCAGTACTTC
clone_size: .; j_call: TRBJ2-7; v_call: TRBV9; d_call: .; cdr3_aa: CASSAHLQGYEQYF; cdr3_nt: TGTGCCAGCAGCGCCCACCTCCAGGGCTACGAGCAGTACTTC
clone_size: .; j_call: TRBJ2-1; v_call: TRBV11-2; d_call: .; cdr3_aa: CASRRGLFSYNEQFF; cdr3_nt: TGTGCCAGCAGGCGTGGACTTTTCTCCTACAATGAGCAGTTCTTC
clone_size: .; j_call: TRBJ2-2; v_call: TRBV11-2; d_call: .; cdr3_aa: CASSLAGSGGAKTGELFF; cdr3_nt: TGTGCCAGCAGCTTAGCGGGTAGTGGGGGCGCAAAAACCGGGGAGCTGTTTTTT
clone_size: .; j_call: TRBJ2-7; v_call: TRBV11-1; d_call: .; cdr3_aa: CASSPRPGGENEQYF; cdr3_nt: TGTGCCAGCAGCCCACGGCCCGGGGGAGAGAACGAGCAGTACTTC
clone_size: .; j_call: TRBJ2-1; v_call: TRBV7-9; d_call: .; cdr3_aa: CASSLGGLGDEQFF; cdr3_nt: TGTGCCAGCAGCTTAGGGGGACTTGGGGATGAGCAGTTCTTC
clone_size: .; j_call: TRBJ2-5; v_call: TRBV6-6; d_call: .; cdr3_aa: CASSQRDQETQYF; cdr3_nt: TGTGCCAGCTCGCAGCGGGACCAAGAGACCCAGTACTTC
clone_size: .; j_call: TRBJ2-2; v_call: TRBV15; d_call: .; cdr3_aa: CATSRGHSANTGELFF; cdr3_nt: TGTGCCACCAGCAGAGGGCACAGTGCGAACACCGGGGAGCTGTTTTTT
clone_size: .; j_call: TRBJ2-7; v_call: TRBV27; d_call: .; cdr3_aa: CASSLRRSSYEQYF; cdr3_nt: TGTGCCAGCAGTTTAAGGAGGAGCTCCTACGAGCAGTACTTC
clone_size: .; j_call: TRBJ2-7; v_call: TRBV28; d_call: .; cdr3_aa: CASSGNYEQYF; cdr3_nt: TGTGCCAGCTCAGGGAACTACGAGCAGTACTTC
clone_size: .; j_call: TRBJ1-1; v_call: TRBV2; d_call: .; cdr3_aa: CASSEGGLNTEAFF; cdr3_nt: TGTGCCAGCAGTGAAGGGGGGCTGAACACTGAAGCTTTCTTT
clone_size: .; j_call: TRBJ2-6; v_call: TRBV27; d_call: TRBD1; cdr3_aa: CASSLSPRGLGANVLTF; cdr3_nt: TGTGCCAGCAGTTTATCCCCCAGGGGGCTAGGGGCCAACGTCCTGACTTTC
clone_size: .; j_call: TRBJ2-5; v_call: TRBV5-6; d_call: .; cdr3_aa: CASSLAGRKETQYF; cdr3_nt: TGTGCCAGCAGCTTGGCTGGCAGGAAAGAGACCCAGTACTTC
clone_size: few; j_call: TRBJ1-4; v_call: TRBV11-2; d_call: .; cdr3_aa: CASSLDPLPNEKLFF; cdr3_nt: TGTGCCAGCAGCTTAGACCCTCTACCTAATGAAAAACTGTTTTTT
clone_size: .; j_call: TRBJ2-6; v_call: TRBV5-7; d_call: .; cdr3_aa: CASSSRGSYRRANVLTF; cdr3_nt: TGTGCCAGCAGCTCCAGAGGTTCCTACCGACGGGCCAACGTCCTGACTTTC